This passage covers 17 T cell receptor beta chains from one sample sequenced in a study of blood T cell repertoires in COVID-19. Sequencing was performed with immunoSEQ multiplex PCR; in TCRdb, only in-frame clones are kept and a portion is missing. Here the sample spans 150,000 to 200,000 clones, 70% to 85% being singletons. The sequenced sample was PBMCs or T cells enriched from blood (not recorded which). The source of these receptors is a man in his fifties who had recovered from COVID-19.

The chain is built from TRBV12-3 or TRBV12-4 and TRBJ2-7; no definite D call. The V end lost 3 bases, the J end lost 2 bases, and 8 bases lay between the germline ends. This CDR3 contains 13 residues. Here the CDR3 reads CASSFYSTYEQYF. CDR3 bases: TGTGCCAGCAGTTTCTACAGTACCTACGAGCAGTACTTC.

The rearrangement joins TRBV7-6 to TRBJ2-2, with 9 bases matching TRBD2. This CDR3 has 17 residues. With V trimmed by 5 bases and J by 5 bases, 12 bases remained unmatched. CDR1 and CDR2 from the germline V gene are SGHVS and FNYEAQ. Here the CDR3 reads CASSPRAGGAQTGELFF. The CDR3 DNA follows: TGTGCCAGCAGCCCCCGCGCGGGGGGGGCCCAAACCGGGGAGCTGTTTTTT.

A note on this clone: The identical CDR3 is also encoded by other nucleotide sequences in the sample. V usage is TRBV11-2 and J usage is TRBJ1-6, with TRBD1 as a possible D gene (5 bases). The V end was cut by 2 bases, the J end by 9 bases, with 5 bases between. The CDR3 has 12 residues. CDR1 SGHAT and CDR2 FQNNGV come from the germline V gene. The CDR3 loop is CASSLQGSPLHF. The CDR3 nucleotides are TGTGCCAGCAGCTTACAGGGTTCACCCCTCCACTTT.

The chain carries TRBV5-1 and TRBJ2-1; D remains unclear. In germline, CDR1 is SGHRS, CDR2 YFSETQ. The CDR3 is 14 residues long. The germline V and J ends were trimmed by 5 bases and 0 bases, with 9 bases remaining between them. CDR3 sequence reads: CASRGESSYNEQFF. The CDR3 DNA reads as TGCGCCAGCAGGGGCGAAAGCTCCTACAATGAGCAGTTCTTC.

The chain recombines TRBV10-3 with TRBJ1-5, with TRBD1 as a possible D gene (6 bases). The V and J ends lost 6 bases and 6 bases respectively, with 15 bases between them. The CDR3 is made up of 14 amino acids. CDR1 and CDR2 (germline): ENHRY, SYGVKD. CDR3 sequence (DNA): TGTGCCATCAGCTCCGGGACAAGCGGTCAGCCCCAGCATTTT. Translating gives CAISSGTSGQPQHF.

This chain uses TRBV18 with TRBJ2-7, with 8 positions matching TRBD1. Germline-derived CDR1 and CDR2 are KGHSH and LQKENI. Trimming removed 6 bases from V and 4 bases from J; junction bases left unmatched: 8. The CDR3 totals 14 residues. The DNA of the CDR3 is TGTGCCAGCTCCTTAGCAGGGGGCGATTACGAGCAGTACTTC. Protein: CASSLAGGDYEQYF.

This CDR3 is CASSLDPGVNTEAFF. DNA of the CDR3: TGCGCCAGCAGCTTGGATCCGGGGGTGAACACTGAAGCTTTCTTT. The chain combines TRBV5-1 with TRBJ1-1; perhaps TRBD1 as D (5 bases). V lost 0 bases to trimming and J lost 0 bases, with 9 bases between them. CDR3 length equals 15 residues. The V gene's germline CDR1 is SGHRS and CDR2 YFSETQ. Variable domain in full (rest from reference TRBV5-1 and TRBJ1-1): KAGVTQTPRYLIKTRGQQVTLSCSPISGHRSVSWYQQTPGQGLQFLFEYFSETQRNKGNFPGRFSGRQFSNSRSEMNVSTLELGDSALYLCASSLDPGVNTEAFFGQGTRLTVV.

CDR3 in amino acids: CASRGGANYGYTF. The CDR3 DNA reads as TGTGCCAGCAGGGGAGGCGCTAACTATGGCTACACCTTC. The rearrangement uses TRBV3-1 (or the pseudogene TRBV3-2) and TRBJ1-2, with D hard to call. The germline V gene encodes CDR1 LGHDT and CDR2 YNNKEL (reference sequence). With 6 bases removed from V and 0 bases from J, the gap between germline ends came to 8 bases. This CDR3 has 13 amino acids.

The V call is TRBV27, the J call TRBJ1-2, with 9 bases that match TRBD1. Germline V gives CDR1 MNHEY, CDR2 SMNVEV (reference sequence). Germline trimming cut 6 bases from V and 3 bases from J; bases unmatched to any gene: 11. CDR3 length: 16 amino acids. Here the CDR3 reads CASRGQGRLTYYGYTF. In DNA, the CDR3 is TGTGCCAGCAGGGGACAGGGTCGCCTTACGTACTATGGCTACACCTTC.

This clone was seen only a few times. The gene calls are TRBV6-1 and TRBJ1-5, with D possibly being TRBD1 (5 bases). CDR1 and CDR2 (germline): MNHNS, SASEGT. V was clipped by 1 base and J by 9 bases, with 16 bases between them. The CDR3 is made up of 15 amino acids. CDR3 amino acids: CASSEGRGILTPQHF. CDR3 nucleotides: TGTGCCAGCAGTGAAGGTCGGGGGATCCTAACGCCCCAGCATTTT.

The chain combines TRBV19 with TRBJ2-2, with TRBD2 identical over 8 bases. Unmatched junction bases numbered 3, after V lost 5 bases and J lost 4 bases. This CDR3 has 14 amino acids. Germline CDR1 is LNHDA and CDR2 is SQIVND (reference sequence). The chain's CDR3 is CASSPLAGTGELFF. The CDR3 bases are TGTGCCAGTAGTCCCCTAGCGGGCACCGGGGAGCTGTTTTTT. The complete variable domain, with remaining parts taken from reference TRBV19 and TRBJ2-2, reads DGGITQSPKYLFRKEGQNVTLSCEQNLNHDAMYWYRQDPGQGLRLIYYSQIVNDFQKGDIAEGYSVSREKKESFPLTVTSAQKNPTAFYLCASSPLAGTGELFFGEGSRLTVL.

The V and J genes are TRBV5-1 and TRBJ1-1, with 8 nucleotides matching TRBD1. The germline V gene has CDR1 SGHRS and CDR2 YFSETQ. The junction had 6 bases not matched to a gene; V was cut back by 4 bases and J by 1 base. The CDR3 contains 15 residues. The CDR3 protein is CASSLSGGQNTEAFF. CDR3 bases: TGCGCCAGCAGCCTATCAGGGGGCCAGAACACTGAAGCTTTCTTT.

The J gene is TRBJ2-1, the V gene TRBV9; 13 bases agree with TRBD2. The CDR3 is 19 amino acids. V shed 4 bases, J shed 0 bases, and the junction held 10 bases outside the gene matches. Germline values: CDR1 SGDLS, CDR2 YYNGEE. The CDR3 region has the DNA TGTGCCAGCAGCCGCCGGACTAGCGGGGGAACCTCCTCCTACAATGAGCAGTTCTTC. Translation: CASSRRTSGGTSSYNEQFF.

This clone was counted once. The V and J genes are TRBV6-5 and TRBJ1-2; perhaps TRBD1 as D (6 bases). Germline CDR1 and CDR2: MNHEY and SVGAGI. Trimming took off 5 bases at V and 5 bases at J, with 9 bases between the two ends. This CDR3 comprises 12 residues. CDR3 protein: CASSTGFYGYTF. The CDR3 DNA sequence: TGTGCCAGCAGTACAGGGTTTTATGGCTACACCTTC.

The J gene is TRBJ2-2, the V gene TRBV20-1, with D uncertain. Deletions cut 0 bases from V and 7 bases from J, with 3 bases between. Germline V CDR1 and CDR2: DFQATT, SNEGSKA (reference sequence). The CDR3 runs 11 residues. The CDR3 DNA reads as TGCAGTGCTAGAGAGTACGGGGAGCTGTTTTTT. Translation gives CSAREYGELFF.

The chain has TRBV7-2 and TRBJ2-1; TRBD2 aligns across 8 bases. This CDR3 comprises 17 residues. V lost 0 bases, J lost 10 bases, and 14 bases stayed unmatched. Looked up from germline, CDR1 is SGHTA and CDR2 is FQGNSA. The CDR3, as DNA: TGTGCCAGCAGCTTAGCGTTTCCAGCGGGGGCTCTTGGAGAGCAGTTCTTC. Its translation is CASSLAFPAGALGEQFF. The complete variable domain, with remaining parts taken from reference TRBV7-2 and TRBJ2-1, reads GAGVSQSPSNKVTEKGKDVELRCDPISGHTALYWYRQSLGQGLEFLIYFQGNSAPDKSGLPSDRFSAERTGGSVSTLTIQRTQQEDSAVYLCASSLAFPAGALGEQFFGPGTRLTVL.

The CDR3, as DNA: TGTGCCAGCAGTTTGCGGGGGGCCGATACGGGACTGATCTCTGGAAACACCATATATTTT. This gives the protein CASSLRGADTGLISGNTIYF. The chain couples TRBV27 to TRBJ1-3, with a weak D call TRBD1 (6 bases). V shed 3 bases and J shed 0 bases, with 24 bases lying between them. In germline, CDR1 is MNHEY, CDR2 SMNVEV (reference sequence). The CDR3 is made up of 20 amino acids.